A selection of T cell receptor beta chains follows, all from one sample in a study of CD8 T cells in Susac syndrome. TCRdb re-derived calls from the immunoSEQ multiplex PCR reads in MiXCR, one entry per CDR3 protein. The sample lists some 100,000 distinct CDR3 sequences, more than 85% occurring once. The source material was CD4+ T cells from PBMCs. The source of these receptors is a human donor with multiple sclerosis. Both conserved end residues are part of each CDR3. The order of the fields is CDR3 DNA, CDR3 protein, D gene, J gene, clone size, V gene. D genes are given only for firm matches. Not all rows give a size; the values are once, few, many and, for expanded clones, a class.

cdr3_nt: TGTGCCAGCAGCTTAGGGCAGGGGCCAACCTCGGAGCAGTACTTC
cdr3_aa: CASSLGQGPTSEQYF
d_call: -
j_call: TRBJ2-7
clone_size: once
v_call: TRBV11-1

cdr3_nt: TGTGCCTGGAGCGACAGGGGGCTCTGGGAAAAACTGTTTTTT
cdr3_aa: CAWSDRGLWEKLFF
d_call: TRBD1
j_call: TRBJ1-4
clone_size: -
v_call: TRBV30

cdr3_nt: TGTGCCAGCAATCCAGGCGCAGGCATTCAGTACTTC
cdr3_aa: CASNPGAGIQYF
d_call: -
j_call: TRBJ2-4
clone_size: -
v_call: TRBV28

cdr3_nt: TGTGCCAGCAGCCCCGATCGCAGGGGGAATTCACCCCTCCACTTT
cdr3_aa: CASSPDRRGNSPLHF
d_call: TRBD1
j_call: TRBJ1-6
clone_size: -
v_call: TRBV12-3/TRBV12-4

cdr3_nt: TGTGCCAGTTCCACAGGGGAGAATAATTCACCCCTCCACTTT
cdr3_aa: CASSTGENNSPLHF
d_call: TRBD1
j_call: TRBJ1-6
clone_size: -
v_call: TRBV19

cdr3_nt: TGCGCCAGCAGCAGGGCAGGGCCGGATGGGGCCAACGTCCTGACTTTC
cdr3_aa: CASSRAGPDGANVLTF
d_call: -
j_call: TRBJ2-6
clone_size: -
v_call: TRBV5-1

cdr3_nt: TGCAGCGCCGGACAGGGGACCGGAAACACCATATATTTT
cdr3_aa: CSAGQGTGNTIYF
d_call: TRBD1
j_call: TRBJ1-3
clone_size: -
v_call: TRBV29-1

cdr3_nt: TGTGCCAGCAGTACAGGGATCCATCTCTCGAGTAATTCACCCCTCCACTTT
cdr3_aa: CASSTGIHLSSNSPLHF
d_call: -
j_call: TRBJ1-6
clone_size: -
v_call: TRBV6-1

cdr3_nt: TGCGCCAGCAGCCGCGGACAAACAGGGGCAGAGACCCAGTACTTC
cdr3_aa: CASSRGQTGAETQYF
d_call: TRBD1
j_call: TRBJ2-5
clone_size: once
v_call: TRBV4-1

cdr3_nt: TGCGCCAGCAGCCCGGTCGGGACAGGGATCTACGAGCAGTACTTC
cdr3_aa: CASSPVGTGIYEQYF
d_call: TRBD1
j_call: TRBJ2-7
clone_size: -
v_call: TRBV5-1

cdr3_nt: TGCAGTGCTACCCCGACAGAAAAGGCTGAGCAGTTCTTC
cdr3_aa: CSATPTEKAEQFF
d_call: -
j_call: TRBJ2-1
clone_size: -
v_call: TRBV20-1

cdr3_nt: TGTGCCAGCAGTAGGGGGGATAACTATGGCTACACCTTC
cdr3_aa: CASSRGDNYGYTF
d_call: -
j_call: TRBJ1-2
clone_size: few
v_call: TRBV6-1

cdr3_nt: TGTGCCAGCAGCCAAGATACTAGCGGGGTGCATATGGGAGCCCAGTACTTC
cdr3_aa: CASSQDTSGVHMGAQYF
d_call: TRBD2
j_call: TRBJ2-5
clone_size: -
v_call: TRBV4-2

cdr3_nt: TGTGCCAGCAGCCAAGGTCCGGGGCCAGCCTACGAGCAGTACTTC
cdr3_aa: CASSQGPGPAYEQYF
d_call: -
j_call: TRBJ2-7
clone_size: -
v_call: TRBV3-1

cdr3_nt: TGCAGCGCTGCCCGGGACAGGGGCTCCTATGGCTACACCTTC
cdr3_aa: CSAARDRGSYGYTF
d_call: TRBD1
j_call: TRBJ1-2
clone_size: once
v_call: TRBV29-1

cdr3_nt: TGTGCCTGGAGTGTGGCTGGAAACACCATATATTTT
cdr3_aa: CAWSVAGNTIYF
d_call: -
j_call: TRBJ1-3
clone_size: -
v_call: TRBV30

cdr3_nt: TGTGCCTGGGAAAAGAAGACAGGTATAAACACTGAAGCTTTCTTT
cdr3_aa: CAWEKKTGINTEAFF
d_call: -
j_call: TRBJ1-1
clone_size: -
v_call: TRBV30

cdr3_nt: TGTGCCAGCAGCCAAGAGTTCCGGGGTACGCAGTATTTT
cdr3_aa: CASSQEFRGTQYF
d_call: -
j_call: TRBJ2-3
clone_size: -
v_call: TRBV3-1

cdr3_nt: TGTGCCAGCACCCGCGGGGGGGCCTACGAGCAGTACTTC
cdr3_aa: CASTRGGAYEQYF
d_call: TRBD2
j_call: TRBJ2-7
clone_size: -
v_call: TRBV3-1

cdr3_nt: TGTGCCAGCTCACCTTCGACAGATGGCTACACCTTC
cdr3_aa: CASSPSTDGYTF
d_call: -
j_call: TRBJ1-2
clone_size: -
v_call: TRBV18

cdr3_nt: TGCGCCAGCAGCCCGATGGGACGGACAGGCCCGGCCAATGAGCAGTTCTTC
cdr3_aa: CASSPMGRTGPANEQFF
d_call: TRBD1
j_call: TRBJ2-1
clone_size: -
v_call: TRBV4-1

cdr3_nt: TGCAGTGCTAGAAGGGGACAGGGGCAAACTAAAGCTTTCTTT
cdr3_aa: CSARRGQGQTKAFF
d_call: TRBD1
j_call: TRBJ1-1
clone_size: -
v_call: TRBV20-1

cdr3_nt: TGCGCCAGCAGCTTCCAGGGGGAGGGAGACGAGCAGTACTTC
cdr3_aa: CASSFQGEGDEQYF
d_call: -
j_call: TRBJ2-7
clone_size: few
v_call: TRBV5-1

cdr3_nt: TGTGCCAGCAGTACTTCAGGACAGGGAGACCAGTACTTC
cdr3_aa: CASSTSGQGDQYF
d_call: TRBD1
j_call: TRBJ2-5
clone_size: -
v_call: TRBV28

cdr3_nt: TGTGCCAGCAGCTTATCAAGTGAAGCTTTCTTT
cdr3_aa: CASSLSSEAFF
d_call: -
j_call: TRBJ1-1
clone_size: -
v_call: TRBV7-8

cdr3_nt: TGTGCCAGTAGTATTCGGGAGGGGTCAGAGACCCAGTACTTC
cdr3_aa: CASSIREGSETQYF
d_call: TRBD2
j_call: TRBJ2-5
clone_size: -
v_call: TRBV19

cdr3_nt: TGTGCCAGCAGCTTAGCGCCTTTCGGGGGAAGAAACAATGAGCAGTTCTTC
cdr3_aa: CASSLAPFGGRNNEQFF
d_call: -
j_call: TRBJ2-1
clone_size: -
v_call: TRBV7-3

cdr3_nt: TGTGCCAGCAGGCTACTTGATACGCAGTATTTT
cdr3_aa: CASRLLDTQYF
d_call: -
j_call: TRBJ2-3
clone_size: -
v_call: TRBV6-5

cdr3_nt: TGCAGTGCTAGAGGCGGGTCGAACACCGGGGAGCTGTTTTTT
cdr3_aa: CSARGGSNTGELFF
d_call: -
j_call: TRBJ2-2
clone_size: -
v_call: TRBV20-1